This record concerns one T cell receptor (beta chain) sequence. Antigen unknown. The source of the sample is a study of shared clonotypes between healthy human individuals. Overall study context: CD4 naive cells filled three plates per donor, CD4 memory three, CD8 naive two and CD8 memory one. Study-level points and caveats: Among a few donors, roughly 5% of naive CD4 clonotypes were found in common. Larger estimated richness was generally seen in naive subsets than in memory subsets.

Profiling relied on immunoSEQ multiplex PCR, and the TCRdb table lists in-frame clones only, not all of them. The sample includes 2 million to 2.5 million clones, approximately 95% seen only once; the top ten take 0.35% to 0.5%. Germline V gene sequence: CDR1 KGHSH, CDR2 LQKENI. Trimming cost V 6 bases and J 4 bases; bases outside gene matches: 8. The CDR3 is 14 residues long. The TCR sequence derives from a man younger than 35 in good health. Some clones in this sample may be carry-over from other donors' samples. The chain joins TRBV18 to TRBJ2-5, with 7 bases fitting TRBD2. What was sequenced was naive CD4+ T cells from PBMCs. Subset indicated: CD45RA+ positively selected. DNA for the CDR3: TGTGCCAGCTCCCCCAGCGGGGCGGTAGAGACCCAGTACTTC. Its translation: CASSPSGAVETQYF.